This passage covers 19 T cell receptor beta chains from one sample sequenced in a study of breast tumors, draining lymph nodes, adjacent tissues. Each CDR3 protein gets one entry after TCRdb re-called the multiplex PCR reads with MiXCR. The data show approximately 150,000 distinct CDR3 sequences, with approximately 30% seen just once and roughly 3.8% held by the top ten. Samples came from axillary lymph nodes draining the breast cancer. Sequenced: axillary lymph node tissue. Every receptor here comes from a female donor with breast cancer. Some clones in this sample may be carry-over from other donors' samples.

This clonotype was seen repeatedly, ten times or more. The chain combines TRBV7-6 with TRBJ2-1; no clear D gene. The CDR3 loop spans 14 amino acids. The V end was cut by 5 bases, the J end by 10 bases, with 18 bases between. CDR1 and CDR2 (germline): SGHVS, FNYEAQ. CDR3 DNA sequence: TGTGCCAGCAGCCCGTGGGTGAGATCGGACGAGCAGTTCTTC. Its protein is CASSPWVRSDEQFF.

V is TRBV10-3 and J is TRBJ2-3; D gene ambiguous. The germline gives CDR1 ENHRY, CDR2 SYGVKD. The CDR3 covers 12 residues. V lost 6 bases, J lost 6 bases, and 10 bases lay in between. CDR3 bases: TGTGCCATCAGCGAGCTGGTGGATACGCAGTATTTT. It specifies CAISELVDTQYF.

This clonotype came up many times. Here the CDR3 reads CASSYWGTGVKETQYF. For the CDR3, the DNA is TGTGCCAGCAGTTACTGGGGGACAGGGGTAAAAGAGACCCAGTACTTC. The chain uses TRBV6-5 and TRBJ2-5, with 10 bases fitting TRBD1. Germline assignment: CDR1 MNHEY and CDR2 SVGAGI. This CDR3 is 16 amino acids long. Trimming cost V 1 base and J 3 bases; bases outside gene matches: 5.

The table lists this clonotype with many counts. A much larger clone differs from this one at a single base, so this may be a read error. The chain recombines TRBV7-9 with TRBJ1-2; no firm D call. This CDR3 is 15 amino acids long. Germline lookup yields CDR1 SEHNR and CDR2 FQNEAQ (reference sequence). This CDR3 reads CASSSSGRSNYGYPF. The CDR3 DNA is TGTGCCAGCAGCTCCTCCGGACGGAGTAACTATGGCTACCCCTTC.

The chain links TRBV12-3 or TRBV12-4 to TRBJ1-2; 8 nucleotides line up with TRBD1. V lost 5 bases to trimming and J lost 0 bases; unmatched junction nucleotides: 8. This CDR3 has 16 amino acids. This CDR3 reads CASSDGQGGTNYGYTF. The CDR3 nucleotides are TGTGCCAGCAGTGACGGACAGGGTGGGACTAACTATGGCTACACCTTC.

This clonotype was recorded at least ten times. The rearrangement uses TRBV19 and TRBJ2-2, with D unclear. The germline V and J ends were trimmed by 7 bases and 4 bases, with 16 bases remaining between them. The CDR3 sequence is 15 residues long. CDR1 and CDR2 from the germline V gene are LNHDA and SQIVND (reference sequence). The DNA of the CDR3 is TGTGCCAGTACTACGGGCCGTACCAGCACCGGGGAGCTGTTTTTT. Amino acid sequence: CASTTGRTSTGELFF.

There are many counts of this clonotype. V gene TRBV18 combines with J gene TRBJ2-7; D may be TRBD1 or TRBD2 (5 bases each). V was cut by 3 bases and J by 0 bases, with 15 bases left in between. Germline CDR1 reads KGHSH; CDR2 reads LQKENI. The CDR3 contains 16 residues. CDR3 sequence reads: CASSPPQVRGSYEQYF. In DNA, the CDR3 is TGTGCCAGCTCACCCCCCCAGGTGAGGGGCTCCTACGAGCAGTACTTC.

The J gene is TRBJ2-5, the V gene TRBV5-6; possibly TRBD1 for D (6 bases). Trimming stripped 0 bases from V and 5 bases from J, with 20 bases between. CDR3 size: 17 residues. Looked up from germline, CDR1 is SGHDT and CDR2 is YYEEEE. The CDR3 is CASSLGSRRGIGETQYF. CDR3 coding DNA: TGTGCCAGCAGCTTGGGAAGTCGCAGGGGCATAGGGGAGACCCAGTACTTC.

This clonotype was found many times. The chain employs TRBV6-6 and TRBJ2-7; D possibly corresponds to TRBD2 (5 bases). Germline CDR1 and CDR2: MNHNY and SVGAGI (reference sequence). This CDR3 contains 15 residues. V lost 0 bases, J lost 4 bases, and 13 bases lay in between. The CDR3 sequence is CASSYSPRTSYEQYF. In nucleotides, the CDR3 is TGTGCCAGCAGTTACTCCCCCCGGACTTCGTACGAGCAGTACTTC.

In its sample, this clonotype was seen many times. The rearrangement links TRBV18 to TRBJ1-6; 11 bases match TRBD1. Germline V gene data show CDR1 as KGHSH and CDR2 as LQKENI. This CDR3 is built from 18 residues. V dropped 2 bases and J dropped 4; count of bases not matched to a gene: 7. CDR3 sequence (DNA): TGTGCCAGCTCACCAGGGACAGGGGGGAGGTGGTATAATTCACCCCTCCACTTT. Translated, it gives CASSPGTGGRWYNSPLHF.

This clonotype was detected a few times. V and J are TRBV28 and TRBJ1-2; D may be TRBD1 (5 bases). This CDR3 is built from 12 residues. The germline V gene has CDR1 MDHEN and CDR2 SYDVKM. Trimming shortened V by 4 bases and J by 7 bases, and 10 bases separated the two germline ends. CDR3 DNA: TGTGCCAGCAGTTCCCCGGGGGGTGGCTACACCTTC. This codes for CASSSPGGGYTF.

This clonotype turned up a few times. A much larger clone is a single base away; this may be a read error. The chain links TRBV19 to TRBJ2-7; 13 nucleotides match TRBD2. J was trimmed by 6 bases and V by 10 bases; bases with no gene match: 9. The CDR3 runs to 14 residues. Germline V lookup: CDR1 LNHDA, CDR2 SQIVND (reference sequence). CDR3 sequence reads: CATSGGLAGSEQYF. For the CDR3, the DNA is TGTGCCACCTCGGGGGGACTAGCGGGGAGCGAGCAGTACTTC.

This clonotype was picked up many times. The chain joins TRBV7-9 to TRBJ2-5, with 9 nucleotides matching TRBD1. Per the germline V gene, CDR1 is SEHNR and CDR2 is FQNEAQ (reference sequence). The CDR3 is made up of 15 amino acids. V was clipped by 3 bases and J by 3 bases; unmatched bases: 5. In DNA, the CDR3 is TGTGCCAGCAGCTTTACAGGGGGCGTGGAAGAGACCCAGTACTTC. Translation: CASSFTGGVEETQYF.

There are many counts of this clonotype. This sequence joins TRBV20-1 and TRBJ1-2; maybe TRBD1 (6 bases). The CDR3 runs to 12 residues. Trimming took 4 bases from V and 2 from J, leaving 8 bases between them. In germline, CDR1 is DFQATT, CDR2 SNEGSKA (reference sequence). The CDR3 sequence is CSAMDSNYGYTF. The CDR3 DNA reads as TGCAGTGCTATGGACAGCAACTATGGCTACACCTTC.

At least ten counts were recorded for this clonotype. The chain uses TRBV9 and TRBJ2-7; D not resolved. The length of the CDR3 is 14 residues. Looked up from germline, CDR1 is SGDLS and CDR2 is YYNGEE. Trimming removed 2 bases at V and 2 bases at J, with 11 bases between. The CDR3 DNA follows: TGTGCCAGCAGCGTCGGCCCGATCCCCTACGAGCAGTACTTC. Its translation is CASSVGPIPYEQYF. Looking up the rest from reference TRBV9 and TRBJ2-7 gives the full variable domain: DSGVTQTPKHLITATGQRVTLRCSPRSGDLSVYWYQQSLDQGLQFLIQYYNGEERAKGNILERFSAQQFPDLHSELNLSSLELGDSALYFCASSVGPIPYEQYFGPGTRLTVT.

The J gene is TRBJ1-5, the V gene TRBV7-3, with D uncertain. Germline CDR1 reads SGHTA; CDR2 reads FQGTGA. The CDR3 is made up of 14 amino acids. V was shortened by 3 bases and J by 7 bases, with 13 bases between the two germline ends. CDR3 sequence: CASSFPGGEQPQHF. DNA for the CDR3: TGTGCCAGCAGCTTCCCAGGAGGCGAGCAGCCCCAGCATTTT.

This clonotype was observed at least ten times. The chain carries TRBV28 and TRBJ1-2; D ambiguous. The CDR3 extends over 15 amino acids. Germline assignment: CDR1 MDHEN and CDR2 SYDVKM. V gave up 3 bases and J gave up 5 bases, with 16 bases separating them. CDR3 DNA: TGTGCCAGCAGTTTTACTTCGCCCCGTCTATATGGCTACACCTTC. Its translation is CASSFTSPRLYGYTF.

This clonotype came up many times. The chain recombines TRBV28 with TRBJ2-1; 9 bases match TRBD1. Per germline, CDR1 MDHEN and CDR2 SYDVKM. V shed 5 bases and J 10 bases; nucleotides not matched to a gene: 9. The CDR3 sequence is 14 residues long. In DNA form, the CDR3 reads TGTGCCAGCAGTGCTAACAGGGGGCGTAGGGAGCAGTTCTTC. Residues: CASSANRGRREQFF.

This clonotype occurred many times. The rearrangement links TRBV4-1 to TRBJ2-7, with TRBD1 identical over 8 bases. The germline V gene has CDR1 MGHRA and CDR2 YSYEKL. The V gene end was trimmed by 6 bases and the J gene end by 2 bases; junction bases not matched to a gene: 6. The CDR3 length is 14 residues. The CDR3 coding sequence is TGCGCCAGCAGTCGGCCAGGGGGCCCCTACGAGCAGTACTTC. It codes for CASSRPGGPYEQYF.